Shown below are 10 T cell receptor beta chains from a single sample sequenced in a study of blood T cell repertoires in COVID-19. Measured with immunoSEQ multiplex PCR; TCRdb has only the in-frame clones, and not every one. Altogether roughly 31,000 clones are present, around 87% being singletons, with the ten largest covering roughly 9.1%. The sequencing input was peripheral blood. The receptors shown here come from a man in his 60s with acute or convalescent COVID-19.

Details on this clone: Other DNA sequences in this specimen translate into the identical CDR3. This chain joins TRBV6-5 and TRBJ1-4; TRBD1 is a possible D gene (6 bases). The CDR3 runs to 15 residues. CDR1 is MNHEY, CDR2 SVGAGI, per germline. Trimming pared 2 bases from V and 3 bases from J, leaving 10 bases between. CDR3 bases: TGTGCCAGCAGTTACACAACAGGGCCTAATGAAAAACTGTTTTTT. Amino acid sequence: CASSYTTGPNEKLFF.

V is TRBV27 and J is TRBJ2-7, with TRBD2 matching 9 bases. CDR3 size: 16 residues. CDR1 MNHEY and CDR2 SMNVEV come from the germline V gene (reference sequence). The V and J ends lost 3 bases and 2 bases, in that order; junction bases with no gene match: 8. CDR3 amino acids: CASSFNSPSGTYEQYF. CDR3 bases: TGTGCCAGCAGTTTCAATTCGCCTAGCGGGACCTACGAGCAGTACTTC.

The sample holds a few counts of this clone. The rearrangement links TRBV6-5 to TRBJ2-7, with D unresolved. CDR3 length: 12 amino acids. From germline, CDR1 is MNHEY and CDR2 SVGAGI. V lost 2 bases, J lost 4 bases, and 6 bases lay in between. CDR3 protein: CASSYRSYEQYF. The CDR3 DNA sequence: TGTGCCAGCAGTTACCGGTCATACGAGCAGTACTTC.

The chain joins TRBV5-8 to TRBJ1-5, with D unclear. Germline V CDR1 and CDR2: SGHTS, YDEGEE. Trimming stripped 4 bases from V and 4 bases from J, with 6 bases between. The length of the CDR3 is 12 residues. CDR3 region: CASSPFNQPQHF. CDR3 DNA: TGTGCCAGCAGCCCGTTTAATCAGCCCCAGCATTTT.

The V and J genes are TRBV30 and TRBJ2-3, with 7 bases identical to TRBD2. The germline V gene encodes CDR1 GTSNPN and CDR2 SVGIG (reference sequence). CDR3 size: 14 residues. V trimming: 4 bases; J trimming: 5 bases; junction bases outside the gene matches: 9. The CDR3 nucleotides read TGTGCCTGGACCTCTGGCGGGAGAATAGATACGCAGTATTTT. Its protein is CAWTSGGRIDTQYF.

This sequence joins TRBV5-1 and TRBJ1-1; D gene unclear. CDR3 length: 14 residues. Per germline, CDR1 SGHRS and CDR2 YFSETQ. V was trimmed by 2 bases and J by 1 base, leaving 9 bases between them. CDR3 in DNA: TGCGCCAGCAGCTTTTCTCCGGGGAACACTGAAGCTTTCTTT. This encodes CASSFSPGNTEAFF.

V usage is TRBV5-1 and J usage is TRBJ2-2; D might be TRBD1 (6 bases). Germline CDR1 SGHRS, CDR2 YFSETQ. The CDR3 spans 16 residues. V lost 4 bases, J lost 0 bases, and 13 bases lay in between. CDR3 nucleotide sequence: TGCGCCAGCAGCACGGGGACAATCGCGAACACCGGGGAGCTGTTTTTT. It translates to CASSTGTIANTGELFF. Full variable domain (rest looked up from reference TRBV5-1 and TRBJ2-2): KAGVTQTPRYLIKTRGQQVTLSCSPISGHRSVSWYQQTPGQGLQFLFEYFSETQRNKGNFPGRFSGRQFSNSRSEMNVSTLELGDSALYLCASSTGTIANTGELFFGEGSRLTVL.

The J gene is TRBJ2-7, the V gene TRBV27, with D possibly being TRBD2 (6 bases). Germline lookup yields CDR1 MNHEY and CDR2 SMNVEV (reference sequence). V gave up 7 bases and J gave up 7 bases, with 14 bases separating them. This CDR3 contains 12 residues. CDR3 amino acids: CASNAGAGEQYF. The CDR3 DNA follows: TGTGCCAGCAATGCCGGTGCGGGAGAGCAGTACTTC.

The CDR3 DNA reads TGTGCCAGCAGCCCTCGGTTGAACACTGAAGCTTTCTTT. It translates to CASSPRLNTEAFF. The chain employs TRBV4-2 and TRBJ1-1; D not certain. This CDR3 is built from 13 residues. Germline CDR1 and CDR2: LGHNA and YNFKEQ. Trimming took off 4 bases at V and 0 bases at J, with 6 bases between the two ends.

This chain uses TRBV5-1 with TRBJ1-1; 7 positions agree with TRBD1. The CDR3 consists of 14 residues. Trimming took 0 bases from V and 5 from J; bases not matched to a gene: 4. CDR1 SGHRS and CDR2 YFSETQ come from the germline V gene. DNA for the CDR3: TGCGCCAGCAGCTTGGGTACAGGGGAGACTGAAGCTTTCTTT. Protein: CASSLGTGETEAFF. Filled out from reference TRBV5-1 and TRBJ1-1, the complete variable domain reads KAGVTQTPRYLIKTRGQQVTLSCSPISGHRSVSWYQQTPGQGLQFLFEYFSETQRNKGNFPGRFSGRQFSNSRSEMNVSTLELGDSALYLCASSLGTGETEAFFGQGTRLTVV.